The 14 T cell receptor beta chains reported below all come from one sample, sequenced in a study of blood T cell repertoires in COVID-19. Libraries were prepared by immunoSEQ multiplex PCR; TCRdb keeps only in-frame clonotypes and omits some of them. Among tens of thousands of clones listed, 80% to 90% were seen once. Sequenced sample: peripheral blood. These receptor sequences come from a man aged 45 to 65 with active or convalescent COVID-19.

The DNA for the CDR3 is TGTGCCAGCAGCTTGGGACAGGGGGTCTTCTATAATTCACCCCTCCACTTT. Translation: CASSLGQGVFYNSPLHF. J is TRBJ1-6 and V is TRBV7-9, with TRBD1 identical over 11 bases. This CDR3 spans 17 amino acids. Germline V gives CDR1 SEHNR, CDR2 FQNEAQ (reference sequence). Trimming at V came to 3 bases and at J to 3 bases, leaving 4 bases not matched to a gene.

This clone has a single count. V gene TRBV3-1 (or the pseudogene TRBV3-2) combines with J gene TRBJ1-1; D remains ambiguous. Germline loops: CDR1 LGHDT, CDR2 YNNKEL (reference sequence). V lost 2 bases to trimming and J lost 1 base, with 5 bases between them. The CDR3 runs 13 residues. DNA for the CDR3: TGTGCCAGCAGCCAAAACGGGAACACTGAAGCTTTCTTT. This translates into CASSQNGNTEAFF.

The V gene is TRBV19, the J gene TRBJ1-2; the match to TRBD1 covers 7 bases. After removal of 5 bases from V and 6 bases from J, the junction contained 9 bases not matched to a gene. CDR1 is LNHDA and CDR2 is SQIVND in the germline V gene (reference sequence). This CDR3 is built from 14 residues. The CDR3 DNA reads TGTGCCAGTAGTTCGGGACAGTACTTCGATGGCTACACCTTC. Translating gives CASSSGQYFDGYTF.

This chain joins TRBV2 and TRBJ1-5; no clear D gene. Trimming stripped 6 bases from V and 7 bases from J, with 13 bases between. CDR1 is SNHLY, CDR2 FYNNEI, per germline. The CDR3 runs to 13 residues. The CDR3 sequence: CASSDRGLQPQHF. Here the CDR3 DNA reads TGTGCCAGCAGCGACCGAGGGCTACAGCCCCAGCATTTT.

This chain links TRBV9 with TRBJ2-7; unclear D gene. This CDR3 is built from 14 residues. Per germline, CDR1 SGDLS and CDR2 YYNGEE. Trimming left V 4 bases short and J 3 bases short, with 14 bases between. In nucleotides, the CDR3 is TGTGCCAGCAGCCCCGATTTGGCCCACTACGAGCAGTACTTC. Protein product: CASSPDLAHYEQYF. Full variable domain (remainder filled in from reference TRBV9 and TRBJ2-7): DSGVTQTPKHLITATGQRVTLRCSPRSGDLSVYWYQQSLDQGLQFLIQYYNGEERAKGNILERFSAQQFPDLHSELNLSSLELGDSALYFCASSPDLAHYEQYFGPGTRLTVT.

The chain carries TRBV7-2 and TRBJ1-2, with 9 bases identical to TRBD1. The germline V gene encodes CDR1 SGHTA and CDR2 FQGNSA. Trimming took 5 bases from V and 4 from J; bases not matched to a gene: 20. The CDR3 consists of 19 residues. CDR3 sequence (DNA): TGTGCCAGCAGCCAGTGGGGTCGAGGACAGGGGCTAAGGGGCTATGGCTACACCTTC. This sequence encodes CASSQWGRGQGLRGYGYTF.

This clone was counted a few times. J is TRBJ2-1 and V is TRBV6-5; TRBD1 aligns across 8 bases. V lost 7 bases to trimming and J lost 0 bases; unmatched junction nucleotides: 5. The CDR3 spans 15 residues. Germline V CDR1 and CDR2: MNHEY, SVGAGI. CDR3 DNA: TGTGCCAGCAAAGGACAGGGTAGCTCCTACAATGAGCAGTTCTTC. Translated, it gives CASKGQGSSYNEQFF.

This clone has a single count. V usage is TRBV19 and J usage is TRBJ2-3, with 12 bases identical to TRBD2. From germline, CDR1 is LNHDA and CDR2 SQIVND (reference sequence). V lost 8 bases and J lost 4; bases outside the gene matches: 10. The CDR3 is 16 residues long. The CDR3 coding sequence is TGTGCCAGTGGGGTTGGACTAGCGGGAATAGCAGATACGCAGTATTTT. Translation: CASGVGLAGIADTQYF.

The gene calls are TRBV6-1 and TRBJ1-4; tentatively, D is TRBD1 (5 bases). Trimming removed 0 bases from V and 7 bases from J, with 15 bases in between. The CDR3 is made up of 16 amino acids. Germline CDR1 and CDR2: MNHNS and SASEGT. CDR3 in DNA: TGTGCCAGCAGTGAAGCGGGAGGGACCCTTTCTGAAAAACTGTTTTTT. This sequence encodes CASSEAGGTLSEKLFF.

The CDR3 here is CASSQDFLAGVRDEQFF. DNA of the CDR3: TGTGCCAGCAGCCAAGACTTCCTAGCGGGAGTTAGAGATGAGCAGTTCTTC. The rearrangement uses TRBV3-1 (or the pseudogene TRBV3-2) and TRBJ2-1, with TRBD2 identical over 10 bases. The CDR3 contains 17 residues. Germline CDR1 reads LGHDT; CDR2 reads YNNKEL (reference sequence). V lost 0 bases to trimming and J lost 8 bases; unmatched junction nucleotides: 10.

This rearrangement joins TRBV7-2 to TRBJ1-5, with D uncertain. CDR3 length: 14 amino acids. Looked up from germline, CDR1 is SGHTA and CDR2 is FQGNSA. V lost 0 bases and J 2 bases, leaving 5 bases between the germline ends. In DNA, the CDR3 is TGTGCCAGCAGCTTAGCGCGGGGCAATCAGCCCCAGCATTTT. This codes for CASSLARGNQPQHF.

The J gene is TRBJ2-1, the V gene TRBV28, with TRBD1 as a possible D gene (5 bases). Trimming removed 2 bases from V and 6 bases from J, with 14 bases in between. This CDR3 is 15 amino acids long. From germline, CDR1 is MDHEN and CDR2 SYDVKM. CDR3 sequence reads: CASSLGATSSNEQFF. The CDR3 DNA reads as TGTGCCAGCAGTTTAGGGGCTACTTCTTCCAATGAGCAGTTCTTC.

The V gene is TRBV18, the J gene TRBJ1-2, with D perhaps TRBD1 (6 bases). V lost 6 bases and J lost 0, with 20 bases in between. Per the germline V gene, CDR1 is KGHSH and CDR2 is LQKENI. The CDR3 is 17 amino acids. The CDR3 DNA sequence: TGTGCCAGCTCCCGGAGTAGACCGCAGGGGACTAACTATGGCTACACCTTC. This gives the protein CASSRSRPQGTNYGYTF.

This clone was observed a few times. Here the CDR3 reads CASSPWAKQETQYF. DNA for the CDR3: TGTGCCAGCAGCCCGTGGGCAAAACAAGAGACCCAGTACTTC. The rearrangement joins TRBV7-9 to TRBJ2-5; D is undetermined. V lost 5 bases and J lost 2, with 12 bases in between. The CDR3 covers 14 residues. Germline V gene lookup returns CDR1 SEHNR and CDR2 FQNEAQ (reference sequence).